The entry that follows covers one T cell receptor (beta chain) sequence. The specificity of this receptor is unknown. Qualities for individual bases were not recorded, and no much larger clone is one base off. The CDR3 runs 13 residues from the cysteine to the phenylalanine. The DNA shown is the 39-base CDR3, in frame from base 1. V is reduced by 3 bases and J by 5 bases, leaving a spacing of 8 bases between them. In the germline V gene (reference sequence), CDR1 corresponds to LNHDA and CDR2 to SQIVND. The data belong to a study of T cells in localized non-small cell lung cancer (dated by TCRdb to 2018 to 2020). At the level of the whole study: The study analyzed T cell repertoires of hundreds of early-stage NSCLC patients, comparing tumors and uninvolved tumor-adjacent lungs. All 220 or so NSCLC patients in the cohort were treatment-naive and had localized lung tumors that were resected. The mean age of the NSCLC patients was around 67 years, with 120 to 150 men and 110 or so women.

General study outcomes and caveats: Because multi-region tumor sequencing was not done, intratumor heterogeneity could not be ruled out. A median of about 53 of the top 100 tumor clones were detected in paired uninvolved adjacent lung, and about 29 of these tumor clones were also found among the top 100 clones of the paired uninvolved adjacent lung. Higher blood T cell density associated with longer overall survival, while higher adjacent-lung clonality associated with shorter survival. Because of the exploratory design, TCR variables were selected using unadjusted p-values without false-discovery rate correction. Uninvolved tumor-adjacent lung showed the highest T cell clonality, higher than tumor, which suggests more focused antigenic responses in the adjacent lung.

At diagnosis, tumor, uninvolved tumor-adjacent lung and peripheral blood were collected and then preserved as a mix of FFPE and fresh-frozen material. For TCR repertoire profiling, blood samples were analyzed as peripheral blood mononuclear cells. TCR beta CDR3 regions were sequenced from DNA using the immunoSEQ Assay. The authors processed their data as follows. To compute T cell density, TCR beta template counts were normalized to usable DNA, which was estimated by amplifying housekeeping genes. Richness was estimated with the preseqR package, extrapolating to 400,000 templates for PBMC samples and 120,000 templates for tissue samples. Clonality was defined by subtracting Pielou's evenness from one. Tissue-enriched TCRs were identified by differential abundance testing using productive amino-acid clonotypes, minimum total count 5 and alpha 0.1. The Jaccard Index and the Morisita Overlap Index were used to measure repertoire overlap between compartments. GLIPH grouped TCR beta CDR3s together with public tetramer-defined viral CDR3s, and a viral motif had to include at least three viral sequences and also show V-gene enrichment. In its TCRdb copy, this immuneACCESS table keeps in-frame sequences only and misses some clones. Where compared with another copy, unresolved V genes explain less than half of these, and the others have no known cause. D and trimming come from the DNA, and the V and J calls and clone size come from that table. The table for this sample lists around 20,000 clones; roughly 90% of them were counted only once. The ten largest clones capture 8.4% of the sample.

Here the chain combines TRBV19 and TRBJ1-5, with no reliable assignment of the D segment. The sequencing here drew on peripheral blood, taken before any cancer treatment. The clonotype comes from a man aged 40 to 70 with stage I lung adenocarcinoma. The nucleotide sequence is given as TGTGCCAGTAGTATCGGACCCCATCAGCCCCAGCATTTT. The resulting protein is CASSIGPHQPQHF. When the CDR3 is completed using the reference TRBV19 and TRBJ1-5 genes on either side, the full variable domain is DGGITQSPKYLFRKEGQNVTLSCEQNLNHDAMYWYRQDPGQGLRLIYYSQIVNDFQKGDIAEGYSVSREKKESFPLTVTSAQKNPTAFYLCASSIGPHQPQHFGDGTRLSIL.